The source of this T cell receptor beta chain is a study of early T cells in non-severe SARS-CoV-2 infection. Study as a whole: From unsorted whole blood, bulk RNA was sequenced, and the chains remained unpaired.

Trimming pared 3 bases from V and 2 bases from J, leaving 2 bases between. The CDR3 totals 11 residues. CDR1 and CDR2 from the germline V gene are MGHDK and SYGVNS. This clonotype showed up just a few times. Unique molecular identifiers were attached to individual cDNA molecules. TCRdb redid the calling of the 5' RACE reads with MiXCR, one entry per CDR3 protein. The top ten clones hold around 8% of a sample with about 83,000 distinct CDR3 sequences, 10% of them seen once. This chain joins TRBV25-1 and TRBJ2-7; D unresolved. This clonotype was sampled from an adult who was a healthcare worker with PCR-confirmed SARS-CoV-2 infection or an uninfected control (not recorded which). Sequences were derived from whole blood, sampled at baseline. The DNA for the CDR3 is TGTGCCAGCAGTGACGCCTACGAGCAGTACTTC. It specifies CASSDAYEQYF.